This T cell receptor (beta chain) was obtained from a study of chemoradiotherapy in HPV16-positive cancers. Study observations and caveats: Better recurrence-free survival went with HPV-responsive T-cell expansion in HPV16-positive patients. Candidate HPV-specific clones and E7-related TCR motifs grew in tumor during treatment.

Over chemoradiotherapy, repertoires were sampled more than once. TCRdb keeps only in-frame clones here, not all; method: immunoSEQ multiplex PCR. The table lists over 20,000 clones, approximately 70% of them singletons. Germline-derived CDR1 and CDR2 are ENHRY and SYGVKD. This CDR3 is 11 amino acids long. The trim removed 11 bases at V and 5 bases at J, leaving 4 bases unmatched. Points on this clone: No antigen is known for it.

V is TRBV10-3 and J is TRBJ2-7; 9 bases map to TRBD2. This sample was gathered from a patient who underwent chemoradiotherapy. This receptor was taken from a human donor with HPV-associated anogenital cancer. The CDR3 region has the DNA TGTGCCTTTGGGACTAGCAACGAGCAGTACTTC. Translating it yields CAFGTSNEQYF.